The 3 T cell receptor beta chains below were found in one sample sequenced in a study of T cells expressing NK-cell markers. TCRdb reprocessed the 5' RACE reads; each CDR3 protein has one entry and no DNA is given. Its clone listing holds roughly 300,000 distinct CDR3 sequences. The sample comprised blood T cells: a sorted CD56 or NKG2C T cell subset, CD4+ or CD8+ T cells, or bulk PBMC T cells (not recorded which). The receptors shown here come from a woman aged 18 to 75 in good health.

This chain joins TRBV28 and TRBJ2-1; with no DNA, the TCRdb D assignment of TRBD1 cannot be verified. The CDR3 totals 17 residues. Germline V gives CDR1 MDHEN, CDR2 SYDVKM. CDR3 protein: CASSSVSRGGASNEQFF.

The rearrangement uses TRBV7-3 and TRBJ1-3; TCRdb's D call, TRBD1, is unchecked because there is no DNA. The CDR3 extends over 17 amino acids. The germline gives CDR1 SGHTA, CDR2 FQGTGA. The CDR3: CASSARGQADSGNTIYF.

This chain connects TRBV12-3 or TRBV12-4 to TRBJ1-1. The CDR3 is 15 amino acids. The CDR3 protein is CASSLGRGYDTEAFF.